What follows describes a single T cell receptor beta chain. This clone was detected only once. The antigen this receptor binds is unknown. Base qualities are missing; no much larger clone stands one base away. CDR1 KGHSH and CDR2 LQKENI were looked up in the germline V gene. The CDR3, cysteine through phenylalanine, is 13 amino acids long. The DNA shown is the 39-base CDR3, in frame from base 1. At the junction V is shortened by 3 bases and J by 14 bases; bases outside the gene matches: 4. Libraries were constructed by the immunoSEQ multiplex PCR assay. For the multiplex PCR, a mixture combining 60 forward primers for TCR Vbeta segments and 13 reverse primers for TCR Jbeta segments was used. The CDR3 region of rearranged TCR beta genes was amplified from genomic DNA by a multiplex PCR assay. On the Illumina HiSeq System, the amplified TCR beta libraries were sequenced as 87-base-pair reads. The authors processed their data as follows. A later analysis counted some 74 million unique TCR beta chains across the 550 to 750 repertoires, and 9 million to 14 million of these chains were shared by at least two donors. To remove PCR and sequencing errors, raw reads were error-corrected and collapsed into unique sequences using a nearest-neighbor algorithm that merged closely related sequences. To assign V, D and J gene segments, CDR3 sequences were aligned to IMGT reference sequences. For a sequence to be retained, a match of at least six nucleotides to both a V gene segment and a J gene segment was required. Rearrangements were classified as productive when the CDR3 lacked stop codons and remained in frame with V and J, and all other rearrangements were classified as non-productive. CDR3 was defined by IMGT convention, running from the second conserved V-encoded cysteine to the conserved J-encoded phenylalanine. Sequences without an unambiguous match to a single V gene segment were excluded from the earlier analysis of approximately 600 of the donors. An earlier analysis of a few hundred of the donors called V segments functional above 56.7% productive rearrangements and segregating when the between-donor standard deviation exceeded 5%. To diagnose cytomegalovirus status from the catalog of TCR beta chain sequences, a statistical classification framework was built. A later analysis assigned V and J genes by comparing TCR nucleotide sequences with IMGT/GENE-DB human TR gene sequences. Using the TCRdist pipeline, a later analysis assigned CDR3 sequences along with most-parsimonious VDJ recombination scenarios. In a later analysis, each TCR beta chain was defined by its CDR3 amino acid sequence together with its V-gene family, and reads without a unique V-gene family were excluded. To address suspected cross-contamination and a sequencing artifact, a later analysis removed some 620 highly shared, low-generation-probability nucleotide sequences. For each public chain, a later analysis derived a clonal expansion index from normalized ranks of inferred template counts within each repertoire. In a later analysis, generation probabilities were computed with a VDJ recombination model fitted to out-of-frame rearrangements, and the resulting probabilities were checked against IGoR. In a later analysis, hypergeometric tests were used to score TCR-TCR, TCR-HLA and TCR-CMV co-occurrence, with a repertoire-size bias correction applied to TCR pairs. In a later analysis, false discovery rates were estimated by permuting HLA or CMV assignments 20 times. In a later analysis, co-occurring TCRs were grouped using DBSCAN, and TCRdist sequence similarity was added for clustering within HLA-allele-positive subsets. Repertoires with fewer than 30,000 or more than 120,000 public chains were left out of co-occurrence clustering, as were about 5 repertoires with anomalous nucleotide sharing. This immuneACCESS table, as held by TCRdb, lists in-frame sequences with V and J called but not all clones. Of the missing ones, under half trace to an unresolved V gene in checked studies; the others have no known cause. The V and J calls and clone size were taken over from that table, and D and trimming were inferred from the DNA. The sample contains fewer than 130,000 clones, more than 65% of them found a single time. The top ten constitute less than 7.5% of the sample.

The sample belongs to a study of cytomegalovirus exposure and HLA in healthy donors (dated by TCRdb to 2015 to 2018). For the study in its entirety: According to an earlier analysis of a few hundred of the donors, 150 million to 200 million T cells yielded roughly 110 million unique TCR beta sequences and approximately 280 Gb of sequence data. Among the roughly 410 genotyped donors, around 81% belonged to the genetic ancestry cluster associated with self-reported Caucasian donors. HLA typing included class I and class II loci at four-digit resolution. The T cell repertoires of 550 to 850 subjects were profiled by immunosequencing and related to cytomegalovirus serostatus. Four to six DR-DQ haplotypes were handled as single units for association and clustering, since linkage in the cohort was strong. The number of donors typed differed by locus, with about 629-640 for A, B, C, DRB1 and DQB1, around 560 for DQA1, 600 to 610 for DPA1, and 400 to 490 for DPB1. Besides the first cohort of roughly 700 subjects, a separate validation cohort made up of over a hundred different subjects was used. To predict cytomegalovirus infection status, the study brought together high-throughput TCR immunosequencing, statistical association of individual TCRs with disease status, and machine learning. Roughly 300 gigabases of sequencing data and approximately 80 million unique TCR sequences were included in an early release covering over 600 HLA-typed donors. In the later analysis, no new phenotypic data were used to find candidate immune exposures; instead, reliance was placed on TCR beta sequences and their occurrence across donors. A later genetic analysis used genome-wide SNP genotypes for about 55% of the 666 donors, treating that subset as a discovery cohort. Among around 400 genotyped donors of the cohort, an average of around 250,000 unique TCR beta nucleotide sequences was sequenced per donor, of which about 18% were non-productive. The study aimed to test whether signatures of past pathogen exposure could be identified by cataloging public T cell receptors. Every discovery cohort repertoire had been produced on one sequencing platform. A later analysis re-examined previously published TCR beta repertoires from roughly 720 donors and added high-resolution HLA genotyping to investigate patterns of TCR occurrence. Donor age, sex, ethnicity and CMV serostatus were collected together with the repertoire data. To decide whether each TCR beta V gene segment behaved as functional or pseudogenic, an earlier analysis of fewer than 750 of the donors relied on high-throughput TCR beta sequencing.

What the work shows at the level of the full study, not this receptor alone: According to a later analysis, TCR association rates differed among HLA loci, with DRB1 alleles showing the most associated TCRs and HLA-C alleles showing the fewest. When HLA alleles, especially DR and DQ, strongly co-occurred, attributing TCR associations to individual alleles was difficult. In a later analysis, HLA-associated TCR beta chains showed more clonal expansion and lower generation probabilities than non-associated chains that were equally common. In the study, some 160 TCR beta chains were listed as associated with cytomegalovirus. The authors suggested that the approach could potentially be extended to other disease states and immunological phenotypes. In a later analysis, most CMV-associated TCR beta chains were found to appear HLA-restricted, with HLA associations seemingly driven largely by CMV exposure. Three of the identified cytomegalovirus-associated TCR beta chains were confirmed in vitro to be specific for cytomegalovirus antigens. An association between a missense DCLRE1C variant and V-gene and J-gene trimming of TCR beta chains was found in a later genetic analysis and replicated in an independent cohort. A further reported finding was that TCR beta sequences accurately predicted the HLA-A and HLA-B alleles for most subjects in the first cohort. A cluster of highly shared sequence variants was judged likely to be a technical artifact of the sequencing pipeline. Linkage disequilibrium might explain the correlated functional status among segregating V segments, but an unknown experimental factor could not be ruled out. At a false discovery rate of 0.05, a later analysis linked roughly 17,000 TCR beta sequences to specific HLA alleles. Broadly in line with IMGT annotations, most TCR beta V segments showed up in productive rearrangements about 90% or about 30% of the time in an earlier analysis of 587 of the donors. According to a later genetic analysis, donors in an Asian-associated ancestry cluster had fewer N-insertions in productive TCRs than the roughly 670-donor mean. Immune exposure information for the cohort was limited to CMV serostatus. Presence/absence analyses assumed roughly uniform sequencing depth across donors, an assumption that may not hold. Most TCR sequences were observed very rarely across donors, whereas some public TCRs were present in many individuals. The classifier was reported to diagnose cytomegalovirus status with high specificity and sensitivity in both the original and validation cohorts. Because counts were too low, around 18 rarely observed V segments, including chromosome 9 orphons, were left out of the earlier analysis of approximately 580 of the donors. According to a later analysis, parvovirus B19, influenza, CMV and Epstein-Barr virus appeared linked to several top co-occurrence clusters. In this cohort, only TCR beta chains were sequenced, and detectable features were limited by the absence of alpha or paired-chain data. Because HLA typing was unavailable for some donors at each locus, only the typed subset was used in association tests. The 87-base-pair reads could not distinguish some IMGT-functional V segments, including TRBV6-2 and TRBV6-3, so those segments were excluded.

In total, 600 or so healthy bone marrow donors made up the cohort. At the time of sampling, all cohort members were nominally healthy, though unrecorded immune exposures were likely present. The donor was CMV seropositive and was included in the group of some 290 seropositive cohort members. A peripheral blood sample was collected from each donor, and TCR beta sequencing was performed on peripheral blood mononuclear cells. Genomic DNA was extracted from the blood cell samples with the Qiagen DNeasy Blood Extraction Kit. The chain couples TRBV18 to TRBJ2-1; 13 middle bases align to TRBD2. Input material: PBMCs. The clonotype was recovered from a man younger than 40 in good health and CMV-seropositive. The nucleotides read TGTGCCAGCTCACCGGGGACTAGCGGGGCTGAGTTCTTC. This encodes CASSPGTSGAEFF.